The next 32 T cell receptor beta chains were all read from a single sample in a study of CD8 T cells in ankylosing spondylitis. Regarding the study as a whole: What appeared characteristic of ankylosing spondylitis blood was a TCR beta motif of several highly homologous variants.

Their antigens are not known. Each CDR3 protein is one row after TCRdb ran MiXCR on the 5' RACE reads. The sample holds around 770,000 distinct CDR3 sequences, 12% seen once. The sample taken for sequencing was blood, either unsorted or a sorted T cell fraction (not recorded which). These receptors were collected from a male donor with ankylosing spondylitis.

This clonotype was seen many times. The CDR3 loop reads CASSFGFPGQGTDTQYF. The CDR3 DNA is TGTGCCAGCAGCTTCGGCTTTCCGGGACAGGGCACAGATACGCAGTATTTT. V and J are TRBV7-2 and TRBJ2-3, with 8 nucleotides matching TRBD1. Germline-derived CDR1 and CDR2 are SGHTA and FQGNSA. The CDR3 totals 17 residues. The ends lost 3 bases at V and 1 base at J; junction bases unmatched: 9.

The sample holds one count of this clonotype. The chain joins TRBV5-6 to TRBJ2-2, with D tentatively TRBD2 (7 bases). The CDR3 length is 14 residues. From germline, CDR1 is SGHDT and CDR2 YYEEEE. V lost 4 bases and J 5 bases, leaving 12 bases between the germline ends. The CDR3 is CASSRGAYTGELFF. Written as DNA, the CDR3 is TGTGCCAGCAGCCGGGGGGCGTATACCGGGGAGCTGTTTTTT.

The V call is TRBV4-2, the J call TRBJ2-7, with D unclear. Germline CDR1 and CDR2: LGHNA and YNFKEQ. The CDR3 loop spans 15 amino acids. V was shortened by 0 bases and J by 2 bases, with 11 bases between the two germline ends. The CDR3: CASSQEWGRAYEQYF. The CDR3 bases are TGTGCCAGCAGCCAAGAATGGGGAAGGGCCTACGAGCAGTACTTC.

The chain is built from TRBV20-1 and TRBJ2-3; D unclear. The CDR3 consists of 14 residues. Trimming shortened V by 1 base and J by 3 bases, and 11 bases separated the two germline ends. Looked up from germline, CDR1 is DFQATT and CDR2 is SNEGSKA (reference sequence). The CDR3 loop is CSARATAPTDTQYF. The CDR3 DNA reads TGCAGTGCTAGAGCCACAGCTCCGACAGATACGCAGTATTTT.

The CDR3 DNA reads TGTGCCAGCAGCTTGGGGGGCTTGGCCCAGTACTTC. This sequence encodes CASSLGGLAQYF. The rearrangement uses TRBV7-8 and TRBJ2-5; D tentatively reads TRBD1 or TRBD2 (6 bases each). Deletions cut 3 bases from V and 9 bases from J, with 11 bases between. CDR3 length: 12 residues. Germline V lookup: CDR1 SGHVS, CDR2 FQNEAQ.

This clonotype was seen a handful of times. The chain carries TRBV6-1 and TRBJ2-5; a weak D match, TRBD2 (5 bases). Deletions cut 6 bases from V and 2 bases from J, with 10 bases between. This CDR3 contains 13 residues. The germline V gene has CDR1 MNHNS and CDR2 SASEGT. CDR3 nucleotides: TGTGCCAGCAGCCGACTAATTCAAGAGACCCAGTACTTC. It specifies CASSRLIQETQYF.

This clonotype was seen many times. The chain is built from TRBV20-1 and TRBJ1-5, with D possibly matching TRBD1 (5 bases). This CDR3 has 14 amino acids. V was shortened by 7 bases and J by 2 bases, with 15 bases between the two germline ends. Germline loops: CDR1 DFQATT, CDR2 SNEGSKA (reference sequence). In DNA, the CDR3 is TGCAGTGTCTCGACGGTGGGGGGCAATCAGCCCCAGCATTTT. Its translation is CSVSTVGGNQPQHF.

This clonotype turned up a few times. The chain carries TRBV12-3 or TRBV12-4 and TRBJ2-4, with D unresolved. The CDR3 sequence is 14 residues long. Trimming stripped 2 bases from V and 0 bases from J, with 5 bases between. The CDR3 spells CASSLWGAKNIQYF. CDR3 DNA sequence: TGTGCCAGCAGTTTATGGGGAGCCAAAAACATTCAGTACTTC.

This clonotype has at least ten counts. V is TRBV20-1 and J is TRBJ2-4, with D possibly matching TRBD2 (5 bases). V lost 6 bases and J lost 7, with 16 bases in between. Germline CDR1 DFQATT, CDR2 SNEGSKA (reference sequence). The CDR3 runs to 13 residues. CDR3 sequence: CSAQRPSGNIQYF. As DNA, the CDR3 is TGCAGTGCCCAGCGGCCCTCTGGCAACATTCAGTACTTC.

This clonotype occurred a few times. The chain is built from TRBV4-1 and TRBJ1-4, with a weak D call TRBD1 (5 bases). The CDR3 is made up of 14 amino acids. Germline V CDR1 and CDR2: MGHRA, YSYEKL. Trimming pared 4 bases from V and 6 bases from J, leaving 12 bases between. Here the CDR3 reads CASSPGTRDEKLFF. CDR3 nucleotides: TGCGCCAGCAGCCCCGGGACGAGAGATGAAAAACTGTTTTTT.

This clonotype was seen at least ten times. The V and J genes are TRBV4-2 and TRBJ2-7; 7 bases are shared with TRBD1. Unmatched junction bases numbered 5, after V lost 3 bases and J lost 0 bases. There are 15 residues in the CDR3. CDR1 and CDR2 (germline): LGHNA, YNFKEQ. CDR3 DNA: TGTGCCAGCAGCCAGGCGACAGGGAGCTCCTACGAGCAGTACTTC. Encoded protein: CASSQATGSSYEQYF.

In its sample, this clonotype was seen a few times. The chain employs TRBV20-1 and TRBJ1-6; D is possibly TRBD1 (5 bases). Germline assignment: CDR1 DFQATT and CDR2 SNEGSKA (reference sequence). The CDR3 extends over 14 amino acids. Trimming shortened V by 4 bases and J by 2 bases, and 9 bases separated the two germline ends. The CDR3 protein is CSATQGPYNSPLHF. The CDR3 DNA reads TGCAGTGCTACCCAGGGTCCCTATAATTCACCCCTCCACTTT.

V usage is TRBV19 and J usage is TRBJ2-1; D unclear. Trimming removed 1 base at V and 10 bases at J, with 20 bases between. The CDR3 sequence is 16 residues long. Germline V gives CDR1 LNHDA, CDR2 SQIVND (reference sequence). CDR3 amino acids: CASSIVAWKGNEEQFF. CDR3 bases: TGTGCCAGTAGTATAGTGGCGTGGAAAGGGAATGAGGAGCAGTTCTTC.

The table lists this clonotype with a few counts. The V and J genes are TRBV6-2 or TRBV6-3 and TRBJ2-7; no clear D gene. The germline CDR1 and CDR2 sequences are MNHEY and SVGEGT. The length of the CDR3 is 12 residues. Trimming took 2 bases from V and 4 from J, leaving 6 bases between them. Here the CDR3 DNA reads TGTGCCAGCAGTTACATGGGATACGAGCAGTACTTC. Translating it yields CASSYMGYEQYF.

This chain joins TRBV20-1 and TRBJ2-7; 8 bases line up with TRBD2. V trimming: 3 bases; J trimming: 4 bases; junction bases outside the gene matches: 11. Germline lookup yields CDR1 DFQATT and CDR2 SNEGSKA (reference sequence). The CDR3 loop spans 15 amino acids. CDR3 amino acids: CSASGTSGLRYEQYF. CDR3 sequence (DNA): TGCAGTGCTAGCGGCACTAGCGGCCTGCGGTACGAGCAGTACTTC.

The chain couples TRBV6-2 or TRBV6-3 to TRBJ1-1; D might be TRBD1 (6 bases). Germline loops: CDR1 MNHEY, CDR2 SVGEGT. CDR3 length: 16 amino acids. V lost 1 base, J lost 6 bases, and 18 bases lay in between. The CDR3 nucleotides are TGTGCCAGCAGTTACTTAAAGGGCAGGGGTGATCCTGAAGCTTTCTTT. Amino acid sequence: CASSYLKGRGDPEAFF.

This sequence joins TRBV7-2 and TRBJ2-1; possibly TRBD1 for D (5 bases). Germline V CDR1 and CDR2: SGHTA, FQGNSA. The CDR3 totals 14 residues. V dropped 5 bases and J dropped 6 bases, with 14 bases sitting between them. The CDR3: CASSQNYRGNEQFF. The CDR3 DNA is TGTGCCAGCAGCCAGAATTATAGGGGCAATGAGCAGTTCTTC.

This clonotype was detected a few times. Here the CDR3 reads CASSFRVATYEQYF. The CDR3 region has the DNA TGTGCCAGCAGTTTCAGGGTGGCGACCTACGAGCAGTACTTC. V is TRBV12-3 or TRBV12-4 and J is TRBJ2-7; possibly TRBD1 for D (5 bases). The CDR3 length is 14 residues. V was pared by 3 bases and J by 2 bases, with 11 bases between.

This clonotype was counted between two and nine times. This chain uses TRBV6-1 with TRBJ1-1; 10 bases match TRBD1. The CDR3 has 19 amino acids. The junction had 17 bases not matched to a gene; V was cut back by 6 bases and J by 1 base. The V gene's germline CDR1 is MNHNS and CDR2 SASEGT. The CDR3 DNA sequence: TGTGCCAGCAGCTCAGACCGGCGGTGGGGACAGGGGAAGAACACTGAAGCTTTCTTT. Its protein product is CASSSDRRWGQGKNTEAFF.

This clonotype was observed many times. This chain links TRBV5-1 with TRBJ2-3; 8 nucleotides match TRBD1. The CDR3 runs to 14 residues. With 4 bases clipped from V and 5 bases from J, the junction kept 6 bases outside the gene matches. The germline V gene encodes CDR1 SGHRS and CDR2 YFSETQ. The CDR3 DNA is TGCGCCAGCAGCGTTCAGGGGGCGGGAGATACGCAGTATTTT. Protein product: CASSVQGAGDTQYF.

This clonotype was counted ten times or more. This rearrangement joins TRBV20-1 to TRBJ2-4; D remains unclear. This CDR3 has 14 residues. Germline CDR1 reads DFQATT; CDR2 reads SNEGSKA (reference sequence). V lost 0 bases to trimming and J lost 8 bases, with 14 bases between them. CDR3: CSARDFKGSYIQYF. The CDR3 DNA reads TGCAGTGCTAGAGATTTCAAAGGATCTTACATTCAGTACTTC.

This clonotype was observed a few times. This chain uses TRBV7-9 with TRBJ2-1; a possible D gene is TRBD2 (6 bases). This CDR3 spans 14 amino acids. From germline, CDR1 is SEHNR and CDR2 FQNEAQ (reference sequence). Deletions cut 5 bases from V and 5 bases from J, with 13 bases between. Here the CDR3 DNA reads TGTGCCAGCAGCCGAGCGGGCAGTGACAATGAGCAGTTCTTC. Residues: CASSRAGSDNEQFF.

This clonotype appeared a few times. This rearrangement joins TRBV12-3 or TRBV12-4 to TRBJ2-7; D may be TRBD2 (7 bases). V was cut by 2 bases and J by 6 bases, with 20 bases left in between. The length of the CDR3 is 16 residues. The CDR3 nucleotides read TGTGCCAGCAGTTTATGGTCGGGGGGCGGGGCCGGCGAGCAGTACTTC. Its protein is CASSLWSGGGAGEQYF.

This clonotype was recorded many times. The chain recombines TRBV5-1 with TRBJ2-7; D unresolved. From germline, CDR1 is SGHRS and CDR2 YFSETQ. The CDR3 totals 13 residues. V was clipped by 1 base and J by 3 bases, with 8 bases between them. The CDR3 region has the DNA TGCGCCAGCAGCTTGCCGACACACTACGAGCAGTACTTC. It yields the protein CASSLPTHYEQYF.

This chain links TRBV5-1 with TRBJ2-1; possibly TRBD1 or TRBD2 for D (5 bases each). Deletions cut 0 bases from V and 8 bases from J, with 15 bases between. CDR3 length equals 15 residues. Germline V CDR1 and CDR2: SGHRS, YFSETQ. The CDR3 protein is CASSLGTTGLYEQFF. As DNA, the CDR3 is TGCGCCAGCAGCTTGGGGACAACGGGATTATATGAGCAGTTCTTC.

The rearrangement joins TRBV20-1 to TRBJ2-7; D is ambiguous. Germline assignment: CDR1 DFQATT and CDR2 SNEGSKA (reference sequence). Trimming removed 4 bases at V and 6 bases at J, with 13 bases between. The CDR3 has 12 amino acids. The CDR3 here is CSATMSGSEQYF. The DNA for the CDR3 is TGCAGTGCTACGATGTCCGGGTCCGAGCAGTACTTC.

This clonotype was seen a few times. This rearrangement joins TRBV7-2 to TRBJ2-2, with TRBD1 as a possible D gene (6 bases). Germline CDR1 SGHTA, CDR2 FQGNSA. Trimming stripped 2 bases from V and 6 bases from J, with 10 bases between. CDR3 length equals 14 residues. CDR3 sequence: CASSLMPGAGELFF. In nucleotides, the CDR3 is TGTGCCAGCAGCTTAATGCCAGGGGCCGGGGAGCTGTTTTTT.

This clonotype came up once. Relative to the germline gene, one junction end is altered; a read error may explain this. The rearrangement joins TRBV20-1 to TRBJ2-1; TRBD2 matches at 8 bases. The CDR3 loop spans 17 amino acids. Germline V CDR1 and CDR2: DFQATT, SNEGSKA (reference sequence). In nucleotides, the CDR3 is TGCTGTGCTAGAGAGCAGCGGGGGTCGAGCTCCTACAATGAGCAGTTCTTC. Residues: CCAREQRGSSSYNEQFF.

This chain connects TRBV20-1 to TRBJ2-2; TRBD1 agrees at 9 bases. J gave up 6 bases and V 6 bases, and 8 bases lay outside the gene matches. Germline CDR1 reads DFQATT; CDR2 reads SNEGSKA (reference sequence). This CDR3 comprises 14 residues. The CDR3 spells CSASDRGPSGELFF. In DNA form, the CDR3 reads TGCAGTGCCTCGGACAGGGGCCCGTCCGGGGAGCTGTTTTTT.

This chain links TRBV7-2 with TRBJ2-1; D is unclear. The germline V gene encodes CDR1 SGHTA and CDR2 FQGNSA. The CDR3 contains 13 residues. Trimming removed 1 base from V and 10 bases from J, with 11 bases in between. The CDR3: CASSLGSGQEQFF. The DNA for the CDR3 is TGTGCCAGCAGCTTAGGGTCGGGTCAAGAGCAGTTCTTC. The whole variable domain, filled in from reference TRBV7-2 and TRBJ2-1, reads GAGVSQSPSNKVTEKGKDVELRCDPISGHTALYWYRQSLGQGLEFLIYFQGNSAPDKSGLPSDRFSAERTGGSVSTLTIQRTQQEDSAVYLCASSLGSGQEQFFGPGTRLTVL.

This clonotype has just a few counts. DNA for the CDR3: TGTGCCAGCAGACCAGCGGTTTACAATGAGCAGTTCTTC. Translation: CASRPAVYNEQFF. The chain employs TRBV6-1 and TRBJ2-1; maybe TRBD2 (5 bases). CDR1 and CDR2 (germline): MNHNS, SASEGT. This CDR3 has 13 amino acids. V was pared by 6 bases and J by 4 bases, with 10 bases between.

CDR3 coding DNA: TGTGCCAGCAGCTTAGAGGAGCGCTCCACCTACGAGCAGTACTTC. Amino acid sequence: CASSLEERSTYEQYF. The chain recombines TRBV7-9 with TRBJ2-7; D remains ambiguous. V lost 1 base and J 2 bases, leaving 12 bases between the germline ends. CDR3 size: 15 residues. Germline assignment: CDR1 SEHNR and CDR2 FQNEAQ (reference sequence).